This TCR beta chain was retrieved from a study of shared clonotypes between healthy human individuals. Findings and limits, study-wide: About 5% of naive CD4 clonotypes were shared across a few donors. Larger richness was generally estimated for naive than memory subsets.

CD45RA+ naive and CD45RA-negative memory subsets were separated from CD4+ cells. V was trimmed by 1 base and J by 5 bases, leaving 15 bases between them. CDR1 is SGHNT, CDR2 YENEEA, per germline. CDR3 length: 15 residues. A note on this clone: Its target is unknown.

Authors' analysis steps: There were no quality scores in the junction-only immunoSEQ sequences, so filtering differed. Sequencing was performed with immunoSEQ multiplex PCR; in TCRdb, only in-frame clones are kept and a portion is missing. The V and J calls and the clone size are those of that table, but D and trimming were determined from the DNA. This sample has some 2,100,000 clones, with almost 96% found just once. The sequence derives from a man aged 18 to 29 in good health. Sample: naive CD4+ T cells sorted from blood. Subset given: CD45RA+ positively selected. The chain joins TRBV11-3 to TRBJ2-7, with unresolved D. The CDR3 spells CASSLGQGWPHEQYF. The CDR3 DNA reads as TGTGCCAGCAGCTTAGGTCAAGGTTGGCCCCACGAGCAGTACTTC.